These T cell receptor beta chains were read from a single sample in a study of T cell changes during pregnancy in multiple sclerosis. Using immunoSEQ multiplex PCR, the repertoire was profiled, and TCRdb retains in-frame clones only, with some absent. This sample has some 80,000 clones, with 80% to 90% found just once. Here the sequenced sample was peripheral blood, taken in the first trimester of pregnancy. The receptor set was obtained from a female donor in good health, enrolled as a control in a pregnancy study. CDR3s include the opening cysteine and the closing phenylalanine or tryptophan. The D gene is left open where the match is weak. Expanded clones are given a class, and other clones once, few, many or no size at all.

length	size	D	J	V	CDR3	DNA
14	-	TRBD1	TRBJ1-2	TRBV5-6	CASSSPGQGHGYTF	TGTGCCAGCAGCTCTCCGGGACAGGGCCATGGCTACACCTTC
15	-	TRBD1	TRBJ2-2	TRBV19	CASSQRQGDTGELFF	TGTGCCAGTAGCCAGCGACAGGGCGACACCGGGGAGCTGTTTTTT
15	-	TRBD2	TRBJ2-7	TRBV4-3	CASSQLAGSSYEQYF	TGCGCCAGCAGCCAACTAGCGGGAAGCTCCTACGAGCAGTACTTC
15	-	-	TRBJ1-3	TRBV9	CASSVGGNSGNTIYF	TGTGCCAGCAGCGTAGGAGGGAACTCTGGAAACACCATATATTTT
13	-	-	TRBJ2-5	TRBV6-1	CASSEGTLGTQYF	TGTGCCAGCAGTGAAGGGACTCTGGGGACCCAGTACTTC
16	-	TRBD1	TRBJ1-3	TRBV6-5	CASSYSNRGQGNTIYF	TGTGCCAGCAGTTACTCGAACAGGGGGCAAGGAAACACCATATATTTT
14	-	-	TRBJ1-2	TRBV5-1	CASSTRQESYGYTF	TGCGCCAGCAGCACCCGACAGGAGTCCTATGGCTACACCTTC
15	-	TRBD1	TRBJ1-3	TRBV19	CASSPYRGLGNTIYF	TGTGCCAGTAGCCCGTACAGGGGGCTCGGAAACACCATATATTTT
15	-	-	TRBJ2-3	TRBV15	CATSTRSPRGDTQYF	TGTGCCACCAGCACTCGCTCCCCCCGGGGAGATACGCAGTATTTT
15	-	-	TRBJ2-1	TRBV7-6	CASSLGLDPQAEQFF	TGTGCCAGCAGCTTAGGATTAGACCCTCAGGCTGAGCAGTTCTTC
17	-	TRBD2	TRBJ2-1	TRBV13	CASSLGEIGGGGNEQFF	TGTGCCAGCAGCTTAGGCGAAATCGGCGGGGGGGGGAATGAGCAGTTCTTC
15	few	-	TRBJ1-2	TRBV6-5	CASSTPRGRAYGYTF	TGTGCCAGCAGCACACCCCGGGGGAGGGCCTATGGCTACACCTTC
16	-	TRBD2	TRBJ2-3	TRBV5-6	CASSLALAGGADTQYF	TGTGCCAGCAGCTTGGCCCTAGCGGGAGGCGCAGATACGCAGTATTTT
14	once	TRBD1	TRBJ2-7	TRBV19	CASTPDRASYEQYF	TGTGCCAGTACCCCCGACAGGGCGTCCTACGAGCAGTACTTC
15	-	-	TRBJ1-1	TRBV19	CASSPRGATNTEAFF	TGTGCCAGTAGTCCACGCGGGGCAACGAACACTGAAGCTTTCTTT
18	-	TRBD1	TRBJ1-2	TRBV5-1	CASSLAGGQEMNGYGYTF	TGCGCCAGCAGCTTGGCCGGGGGACAGGAGATGAACGGCTATGGCTACACCTTC